Following are 10 T cell receptor beta chains from one sample sequenced in a study of CD8+ T cells in alopecia areata. Treatment of the sample: oral pan-JAK inhibitor, 5-10 mg twice daily. Extracted from the samples, RNA was reverse transcribed into cDNA to serve as the sequencing template. The table came from immunoSEQ multiplex PCR; TCRdb's copy has only in-frame clones and leaves some out. The table includes about 190,000 clones, under 60% detected once. The sequenced sample was CD8+ T cells sorted from blood, obtained at week 24, from a patient treated with tofacitinib. Source of these receptors: a human donor with alopecia areata.

This chain links TRBV29-1 with TRBJ1-2; no clear D. The CDR3 has 16 residues. CDR1 and CDR2 (germline): SQVTM, ANQGSEA. Trimming shortened V by 4 bases and J by 2 bases, and 20 bases separated the two germline ends. CDR3 loop: CSVAPPLFGVNYGYTF. The DNA for the CDR3 is TGCAGCGTTGCCCCACCTCTTTTTGGGGTCAACTATGGCTACACCTTC.

The chain couples TRBV6-5 to TRBJ2-7; D uncertain. The germline CDR1 and CDR2 sequences are MNHEY and SVGAGI. The CDR3 is 13 residues long. The V and J ends lost 2 bases and 7 bases respectively, with 12 bases between them. CDR3 nucleotide sequence: TGTGCCAGCAGTTACGGACCCTCTGATGAGCAGTACTTC. Translated, it gives CASSYGPSDEQYF.

The CDR3, as DNA: TGTGCCAGCAGAACGGACAGGGGGCTCGGTTTCTATGGCTACACCTTC. It is translated as CASRTDRGLGFYGYTF. J is TRBJ1-2 and V is TRBV27; 11 bases match TRBD1. Germline CDR1 MNHEY, CDR2 SMNVEV (reference sequence). V gave up 6 bases and J gave up 4 bases; unmatched junction bases: 10. The CDR3 contains 16 residues.

The chain is built from TRBV12-5 and TRBJ2-4; the D call may be TRBD1 or TRBD2 (6 bases each). The CDR3 runs to 13 residues. The ends were cut back, 1 base at V and 8 bases at J, with 9 bases in the middle. The germline CDR1 and CDR2 sequences are LGHNT and FRNRAP. This CDR3 is CASGLDREDIQYF. CDR3 sequence (DNA): TGTGCTAGTGGTTTGGACAGGGAGGACATTCAGTACTTC. The complete variable domain, with remaining parts taken from reference TRBV12-5 and TRBJ2-4, reads DARVTQTPRHKVTEMGQEVTMRCQPILGHNTVFWYRQTMMQGLELLAYFRNRAPLDDSGMPKDRFSAEMPDATLATLKIQPSEPRDSAVYFCASGLDREDIQYFGAGTRLSVL.

This clone was detected a few times. The rearrangement uses TRBV6-1 and TRBJ2-1, with D possibly being TRBD1 or TRBD2 (5 bases each). This CDR3 spans 20 amino acids. In germline, CDR1 is MNHNS, CDR2 SASEGT. V lost 3 bases to trimming and J lost 2 bases, with 26 bases between them. The chain's CDR3 is CASSEISVVSGTGTYNEQFF. The DNA for the CDR3 is TGTGCCAGCAGTGAGATTTCCGTTGTTTCAGGGACGGGAACCTACAATGAGCAGTTCTTC.

This clone has more than one count but fewer than ten. The chain links TRBV27 to TRBJ1-5, with D unresolved. This CDR3 comprises 12 residues. Germline assignment: CDR1 MNHEY and CDR2 SMNVEV (reference sequence). V was cut by 4 bases and J by 9 bases, with 10 bases left in between. CDR3 region: CASSSPGWPQHF. In nucleotides, the CDR3 is TGTGCCAGCAGTTCCCCCGGTTGGCCCCAGCATTTT.

This clone was seen once. The rearrangement joins TRBV5-1 to TRBJ2-3, with 7 bases identical to TRBD1. The length of the CDR3 is 15 residues. Germline V CDR1 and CDR2: SGHRS, YFSETQ. V shed 4 bases, J shed 3 bases, and the junction held 8 bases outside the gene matches. The CDR3 DNA follows: TGCGCCAGCAGCGACCGGGACAGCTTAACAGATACGCAGTATTTT. It codes for CASSDRDSLTDTQYF.

The chain carries TRBV30 and TRBJ1-1; 11 bases are shared with TRBD1. V was clipped by 4 bases and J by 7 bases; unmatched bases: 17. Germline CDR1 reads GTSNPN; CDR2 reads SVGIG (reference sequence). This CDR3 has 17 residues. The CDR3 DNA reads as TGTGCCTGGAACGTTTGGGGACAGGGGGTTAGTGGTGTTGAAGCTTTCTTT. It codes for CAWNVWGQGVSGVEAFF.

This clone was observed a handful of times. The chain uses TRBV7-2 and TRBJ2-5; D perhaps matches TRBD2 (5 bases). Germline loops: CDR1 SGHTA, CDR2 FQGNSA. V gave up 1 base and J gave up 4 bases, with 13 bases separating them. The CDR3 totals 15 residues. CDR3 bases: TGTGCCAGCAGCTTAGACCAGCGGCCGGGAGAGACCCAGTACTTC. Protein sequence: CASSLDQRPGETQYF. Filled out from reference TRBV7-2 and TRBJ2-5, the complete variable domain reads GAGVSQSPSNKVTEKGKDVELRCDPISGHTALYWYRQSLGQGLEFLIYFQGNSAPDKSGLPSDRFSAERTGGSVSTLTIQRTQQEDSAVYLCASSLDQRPGETQYFGPGTRLLVL.

The chain is built from TRBV7-2 and TRBJ2-7; no firm D call. The ends were cut back, 5 bases at V and 7 bases at J, with 12 bases in the middle. Germline lookup yields CDR1 SGHTA and CDR2 FQGNSA. The CDR3 extends over 12 amino acids. CDR3 residues: CASSPGVGEQYF. DNA of the CDR3: TGTGCCAGCAGCCCTGGAGTGGGGGAGCAGTACTTC.